This T cell receptor (beta chain) was documented in a study of cytomegalovirus exposure and HLA in healthy donors. This clone came up a few times. Trimming at V came to 3 bases and at J to 5 bases, leaving 5 bases not matched to a gene. The CDR3 loop spans 14 amino acids. Looked up from germline, CDR1 is KGHSH and CDR2 is LQKENI. The study ran its PCR with 60 Vbeta and 13 Jbeta primers. Clones were sequenced by immunoSEQ multiplex PCR, and TCRdb holds only the in-frame ones, with some missing. The sample contains over 100,000 clones, 65% to 80% of which appear only once. The J gene is TRBJ2-7, the V gene TRBV18, with 9 bases lining up with TRBD1. Sequenced material: PBMCs. The clonotype comes from a man aged 40-49 years in good health and CMV-seropositive. The CDR3 DNA reads as TGTGCCAGCTCACCCGGGACAGGGCGGAACGAGCAGTACTTC. As protein: CASSPGTGRNEQYF.